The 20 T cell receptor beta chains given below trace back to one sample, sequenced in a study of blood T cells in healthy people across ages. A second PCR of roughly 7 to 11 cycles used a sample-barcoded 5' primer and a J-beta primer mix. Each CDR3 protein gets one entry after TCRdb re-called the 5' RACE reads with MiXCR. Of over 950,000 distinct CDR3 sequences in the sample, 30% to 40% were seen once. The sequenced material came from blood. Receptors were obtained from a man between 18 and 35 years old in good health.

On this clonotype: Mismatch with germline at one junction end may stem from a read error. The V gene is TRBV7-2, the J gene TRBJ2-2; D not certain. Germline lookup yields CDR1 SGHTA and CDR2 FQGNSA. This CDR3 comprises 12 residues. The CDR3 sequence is CASTMNAGELFF. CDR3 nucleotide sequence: TGTGCCAGCACCATGAACGCCGGGGAGCTGTTTTTT.

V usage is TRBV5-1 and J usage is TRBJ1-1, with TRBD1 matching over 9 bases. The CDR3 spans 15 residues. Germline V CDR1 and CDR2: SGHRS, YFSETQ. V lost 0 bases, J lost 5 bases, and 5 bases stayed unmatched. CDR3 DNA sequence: TGCGCCAGCAGCTTGGACGGACAGGGGAGGACTGAAGCTTTCTTT. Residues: CASSLDGQGRTEAFF.

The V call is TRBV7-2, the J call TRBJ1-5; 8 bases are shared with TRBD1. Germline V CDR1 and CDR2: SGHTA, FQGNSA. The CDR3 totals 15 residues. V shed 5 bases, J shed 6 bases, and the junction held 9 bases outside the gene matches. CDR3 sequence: CASSPQAGGGQPQHF. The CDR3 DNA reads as TGTGCCAGCAGCCCTCAGGCAGGGGGCGGTCAGCCCCAGCATTTT.

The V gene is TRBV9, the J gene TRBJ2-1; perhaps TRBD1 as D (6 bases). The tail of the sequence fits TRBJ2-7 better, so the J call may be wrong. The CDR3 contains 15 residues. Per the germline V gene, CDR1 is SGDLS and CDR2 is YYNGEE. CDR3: CASSVVGGPYNEQYF. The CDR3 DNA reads TGTGCCAGCAGCGTAGTTGGGGGCCCCTACAATGAGCAGTACTTC.

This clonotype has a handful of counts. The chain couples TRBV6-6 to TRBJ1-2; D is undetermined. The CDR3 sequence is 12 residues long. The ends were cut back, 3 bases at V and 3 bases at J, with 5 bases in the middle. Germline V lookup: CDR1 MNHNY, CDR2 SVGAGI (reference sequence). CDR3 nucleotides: TGTGCCAGCAGTTATATCGACTATGGCTACACCTTC. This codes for CASSYIDYGYTF.

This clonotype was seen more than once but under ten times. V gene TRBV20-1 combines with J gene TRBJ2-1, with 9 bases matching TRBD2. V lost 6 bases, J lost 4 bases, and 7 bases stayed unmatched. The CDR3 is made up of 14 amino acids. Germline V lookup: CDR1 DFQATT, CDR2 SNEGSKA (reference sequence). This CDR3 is CSATLAGLYNEQFF. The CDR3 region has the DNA TGCAGTGCAACCCTAGCGGGGTTGTACAATGAGCAGTTCTTC.

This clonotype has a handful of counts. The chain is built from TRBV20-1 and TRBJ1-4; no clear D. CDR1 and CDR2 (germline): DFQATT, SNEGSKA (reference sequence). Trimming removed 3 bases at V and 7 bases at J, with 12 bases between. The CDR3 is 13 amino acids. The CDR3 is CSASQPPTEKLFF. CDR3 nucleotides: TGCAGTGCTAGCCAGCCCCCCACTGAAAAACTGTTTTTT.

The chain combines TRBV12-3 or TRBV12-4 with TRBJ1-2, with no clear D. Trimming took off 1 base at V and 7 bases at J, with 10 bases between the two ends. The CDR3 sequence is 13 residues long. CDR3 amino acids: CASSLGRGFGYTF. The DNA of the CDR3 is TGTGCCAGCAGTTTAGGGAGAGGGTTTGGCTACACCTTC.

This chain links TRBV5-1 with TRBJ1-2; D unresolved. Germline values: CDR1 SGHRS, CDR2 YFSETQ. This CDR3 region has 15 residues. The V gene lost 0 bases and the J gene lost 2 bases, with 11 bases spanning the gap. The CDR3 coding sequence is TGCGCCAGCAGCTTGGCCTCCATTTCCAACTATGGCTACACCTTC. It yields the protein CASSLASISNYGYTF.

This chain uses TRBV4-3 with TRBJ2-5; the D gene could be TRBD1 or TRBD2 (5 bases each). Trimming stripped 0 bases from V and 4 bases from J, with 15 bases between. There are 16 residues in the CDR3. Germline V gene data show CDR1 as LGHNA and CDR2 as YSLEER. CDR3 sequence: CASSQDQGIGTETQYF. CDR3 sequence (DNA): TGCGCCAGCAGCCAAGACCAGGGTATAGGGACAGAGACCCAGTACTTC.

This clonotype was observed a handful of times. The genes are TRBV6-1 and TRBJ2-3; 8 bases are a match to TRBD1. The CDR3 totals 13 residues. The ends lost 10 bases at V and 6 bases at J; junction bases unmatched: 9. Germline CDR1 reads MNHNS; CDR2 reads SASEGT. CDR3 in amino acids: CATSRGREDTQYF. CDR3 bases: TGTGCCACGTCCAGGGGGCGTGAGGATACGCAGTATTTT.

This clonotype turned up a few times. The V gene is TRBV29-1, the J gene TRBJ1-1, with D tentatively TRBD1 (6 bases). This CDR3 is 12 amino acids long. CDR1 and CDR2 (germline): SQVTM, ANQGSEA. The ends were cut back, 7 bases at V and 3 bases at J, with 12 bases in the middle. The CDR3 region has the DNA TGCAGCGCCGCCCAGGGGTACACTGAAGCTTTCTTT. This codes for CSAAQGYTEAFF.

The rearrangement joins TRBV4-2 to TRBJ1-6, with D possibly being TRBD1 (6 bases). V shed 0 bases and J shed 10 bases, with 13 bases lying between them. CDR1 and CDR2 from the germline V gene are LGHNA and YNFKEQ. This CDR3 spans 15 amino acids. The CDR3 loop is CASSQDNAGVSPLHF. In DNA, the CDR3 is TGTGCCAGCAGCCAAGATAACGCAGGGGTCTCACCCCTCCACTTT.

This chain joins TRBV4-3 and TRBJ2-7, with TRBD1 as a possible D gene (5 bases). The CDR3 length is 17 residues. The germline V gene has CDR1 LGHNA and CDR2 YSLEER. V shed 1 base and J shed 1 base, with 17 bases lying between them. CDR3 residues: CASSQVFGQGHSYEQYF. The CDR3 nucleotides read TGCGCCAGCAGCCAAGTTTTCGGCCAGGGCCATTCCTACGAGCAGTACTTC.

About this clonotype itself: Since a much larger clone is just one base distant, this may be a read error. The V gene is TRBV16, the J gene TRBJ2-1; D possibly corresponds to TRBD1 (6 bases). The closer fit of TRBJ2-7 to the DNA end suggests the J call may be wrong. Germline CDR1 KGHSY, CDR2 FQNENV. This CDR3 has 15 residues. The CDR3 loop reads CASSSVQGVVGEQYF. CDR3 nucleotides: TGTGCCAGCAGCTCAGTACAGGGTGTAGTTGGCGAGCAGTACTTC.

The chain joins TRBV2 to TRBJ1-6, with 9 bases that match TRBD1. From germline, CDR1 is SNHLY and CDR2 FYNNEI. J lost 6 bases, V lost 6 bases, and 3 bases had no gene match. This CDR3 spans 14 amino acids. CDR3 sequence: CASRGQGVNSPLHF. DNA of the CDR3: TGTGCCAGCAGGGGACAGGGAGTTAATTCACCCCTCCACTTT.

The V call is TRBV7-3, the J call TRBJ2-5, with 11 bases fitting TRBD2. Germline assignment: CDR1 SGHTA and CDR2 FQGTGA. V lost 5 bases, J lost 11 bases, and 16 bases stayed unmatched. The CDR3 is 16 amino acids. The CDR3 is CASSPRVSGGADEQYF. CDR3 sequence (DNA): TGTGCCAGCAGCCCGCGAGTTAGCGGGGGGGCGGATGAGCAGTACTTC.

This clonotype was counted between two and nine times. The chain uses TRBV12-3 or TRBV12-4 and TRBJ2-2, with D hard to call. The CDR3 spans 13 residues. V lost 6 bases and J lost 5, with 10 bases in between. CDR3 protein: CASSPYGTGELFF. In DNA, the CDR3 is TGTGCCAGCAGCCCTTATGGGACCGGGGAGCTGTTTTTT.

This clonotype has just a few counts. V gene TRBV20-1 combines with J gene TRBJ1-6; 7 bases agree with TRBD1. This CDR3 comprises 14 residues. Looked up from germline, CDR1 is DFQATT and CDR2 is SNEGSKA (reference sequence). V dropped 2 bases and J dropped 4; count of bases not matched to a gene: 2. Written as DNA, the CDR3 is TGCAGTGCTAGATCGGGACAGTATAATTCACCCCTCCACTTT. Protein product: CSARSGQYNSPLHF.

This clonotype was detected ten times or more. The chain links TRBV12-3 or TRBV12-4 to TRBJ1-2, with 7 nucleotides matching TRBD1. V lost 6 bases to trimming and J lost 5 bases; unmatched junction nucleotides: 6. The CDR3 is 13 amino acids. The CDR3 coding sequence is TGTGCCAGCAGCCCCACCAGGGGGTATGGCTACACCTTC. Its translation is CASSPTRGYGYTF.